The next 21 T cell receptor beta chains were all read from a single sample in a study of Graves' ophthalmopathy and Graves' hyperthyroidism. The TCR beta CDR3 regions underwent amplification from RNA transcripts. Investigators did first-round RT-PCR with HTBI primers, then second-round multiplex PCR. Each CDR3 protein is one row after TCRdb ran MiXCR on the multiplex PCR reads. The table includes 400,000 or so distinct CDR3 sequences, about a sixth detected once. The material sequenced was peripheral blood. Every receptor here comes from an adult woman with stable Graves' hyperthyroidism.

The sample holds many counts of this clonotype. The V gene is TRBV10-2, the J gene TRBJ2-7, with no clear D. Germline CDR1 and CDR2: WSHSY and SAAADI. Trimming took off 6 bases at V and 0 bases at J, with 3 bases between the two ends. The CDR3 extends over 11 amino acids. In nucleotides, the CDR3 is TGCGCCAGCAGGCACTCCTACGAGCAGTACTTC. It encodes CASRHSYEQYF.

This clonotype showed up many times. V usage is TRBV6-5 and J usage is TRBJ1-2; no firm D call. The germline V gene encodes CDR1 MNHEY and CDR2 SVGAGI. Trimming pared 5 bases from V and 4 bases from J, leaving 11 bases between. CDR3 length: 13 amino acids. The CDR3 bases are TGTGCCAGCAGTAACCGGGAGACCTATGGCTACACCTTC. As protein: CASSNRETYGYTF.

This clonotype was recorded at least ten times. The genes are TRBV12-5 and TRBJ2-7; 10 nucleotides match TRBD1. This CDR3 is built from 15 residues. The germline CDR1 and CDR2 sequences are LGHNT and FRNRAP. V dropped 0 bases and J dropped 3; count of bases not matched to a gene: 2. CDR3 nucleotides: TGTGCTAGTGGTTTGGTGACAGGGGGCAACTACGAGCAGTACTTC. Its protein is CASGLVTGGNYEQYF.

This clonotype was detected ten times or more. The CDR3 DNA reads TGTGCCATCAGCGACCTTGGACAGGGACTTCGGGGCTACACCTTC. Its protein product is CAISDLGQGLRGYTF. The gene calls are TRBV10-3 and TRBJ1-2; TRBD1 aligns across 8 bases. Germline V gives CDR1 ENHRY, CDR2 SYGVKD. Trimming cost V 6 bases and J 8 bases; bases outside gene matches: 14. This CDR3 contains 15 residues.

The chain links TRBV28 to TRBJ1-1, with no clear D. This CDR3 region has 12 residues. The germline V and J ends were trimmed by 3 bases and 7 bases, with 9 bases remaining between them. Germline values: CDR1 MDHEN, CDR2 SYDVKM. The DNA for the CDR3 is TGTGCCAGCAGTTTTGGACCGATTGAAGCTTTCTTT. It yields the protein CASSFGPIEAFF.

At least ten counts were recorded for this clonotype. CDR3 DNA: TGTGCCAGCAGCCCCAGGGGGGACTTCGACACCGGGGAGCTGTTTTTT. Protein product: CASSPRGDFDTGELFF. V and J are TRBV11-1 and TRBJ2-2; a possible D gene is TRBD1 (7 bases). CDR3 length: 16 residues. V gave up 5 bases and J gave up 3 bases, with 16 bases separating them. Germline V gives CDR1 SGHAT, CDR2 FQDESV (reference sequence).

At least ten counts were recorded for this clonotype. This chain joins TRBV6-1 and TRBJ2-2; weak D call: TRBD2 (5 bases). The CDR3 extends over 13 amino acids. From germline, CDR1 is MNHNS and CDR2 SASEGT. Trimming pared 4 bases from V and 5 bases from J, leaving 8 bases between. The CDR3 DNA is TGTGCCAGCAGTGGTAGCGTGACCGGGGAGCTGTTTTTT. Translated: CASSGSVTGELFF.

This clonotype occurred many times. The rearrangement links TRBV5-1 to TRBJ1-1; D remains ambiguous. V dropped 4 bases and J dropped 3 bases, with 16 bases sitting between them. This CDR3 has 15 amino acids. CDR1 and CDR2 from the germline V gene are SGHRS and YFSETQ. CDR3 sequence (DNA): TGCGCCAGCAGCCTGTGGAGTGGGTTAGACACTGAAGCTTTCTTT. It codes for CASSLWSGLDTEAFF. Looking up the rest from reference TRBV5-1 and TRBJ1-1 gives the full variable domain: KAGVTQTPRYLIKTRGQQVTLSCSPISGHRSVSWYQQTPGQGLQFLFEYFSETQRNKGNFPGRFSGRQFSNSRSEMNVSTLELGDSALYLCASSLWSGLDTEAFFGQGTRLTVV.

This clonotype was counted ten times or more. The rearrangement joins TRBV28 to TRBJ1-1; unclear D gene. The CDR3 covers 11 residues. Germline V gene sequence: CDR1 MDHEN, CDR2 SYDVKM. Trimming stripped 6 bases from V and 4 bases from J, with 6 bases between. The CDR3 bases are TGTGCCAGCAGAAGTCTCACTGAAGCTTTCTTT. This gives the protein CASRSLTEAFF.

This clonotype was recorded at least ten times. The rearrangement joins TRBV12-3 or TRBV12-4 to TRBJ1-2; perhaps TRBD1 as D (5 bases). The CDR3 sequence is 15 residues long. Deletions cut 8 bases from V and 1 base from J, with 17 bases between. The CDR3 is CASRQAGTDNYGYTF. In DNA, the CDR3 is TGTGCCAGCCGCCAGGCCGGGACGGATAACTATGGCTACACCTTC.

This clonotype showed up many times. V and J are TRBV27 and TRBJ2-7, with 9 bases lining up with TRBD2. The germline V gene has CDR1 MNHEY and CDR2 SMNVEV (reference sequence). The CDR3 sequence is 15 residues long. V shed 3 bases, J shed 2 bases, and the junction held 5 bases outside the gene matches. CDR3 in DNA: TGTGCCAGCAGTTTTAGGCGGGAGGGCCCCTACGAGCAGTACTTC. Protein product: CASSFRREGPYEQYF.

This clonotype was picked up many times. The chain links TRBV6-1 to TRBJ2-7; 8 bases match TRBD1. The CDR3 runs to 15 residues. Germline values: CDR1 MNHNS, CDR2 SASEGT. Trimming cost V 7 bases and J 6 bases; bases outside gene matches: 14. For the CDR3, the DNA is TGTGCCAGCACAGGTTCCGGGACAGGAGCCTCCGAGCAGTACTTC. Translation: CASTGSGTGASEQYF.

This clonotype came up many times. This chain joins TRBV6-5 and TRBJ2-5, with TRBD2 identical over 7 bases. Germline V gene data show CDR1 as MNHEY and CDR2 as SVGAGI. The CDR3 length is 14 residues. Trimming took 0 bases from V and 3 from J; bases not matched to a gene: 1. The CDR3 DNA sequence: TGTGCCAGCAGTTACTCGCTAGCGGAAGAGACCCAGTACTTC. This encodes CASSYSLAEETQYF.

This clonotype was detected a few times. The chain joins TRBV11-2 to TRBJ2-7; D is perhaps TRBD2 (5 bases). Germline V gene data show CDR1 as SGHAT and CDR2 as FQNNGV. Trimming shortened V by 2 bases and J by 2 bases, and 10 bases separated the two germline ends. This CDR3 contains 14 residues. In nucleotides, the CDR3 is TGTGCCAGCAGCTTATACCGGGGAACCTACGAGCAGTACTTC. Translation gives CASSLYRGTYEQYF. The whole variable domain, remainder taken from reference TRBV11-2 and TRBJ2-7, is EAGVAQSPRYKIIEKRQSVAFWCNPISGHATLYWYQQILGQGPKLLIQFQNNGVVDDSQLPKDRFSAERLKGVDSTLKIQPAKLEDSAVYLCASSLYRGTYEQYFGPGTRLTVT.

This chain uses TRBV6-1 with TRBJ2-7, with 9 bases lining up with TRBD1. Trimming cost V 11 bases and J 5 bases; bases outside gene matches: 10. CDR1 is MNHNS, CDR2 SASEGT, per germline. The CDR3 length is 13 residues. Written as DNA, the CDR3 is TGTGCCTCCGGAGGGACAGGGAATCACGAGCAGTACTTC. This sequence encodes CASGGTGNHEQYF.

The chain joins TRBV2 to TRBJ2-2; TRBD1 matches at 7 bases. The germline CDR1 and CDR2 sequences are SNHLY and FYNNEI. Trimming took 7 bases from V and 2 from J; bases not matched to a gene: 7. The CDR3 totals 15 residues. Written as DNA, the CDR3 is TGTGCCAGCAAAACCGGGACAGTTAACACCGGGGAGCTGTTTTTT. This translates into CASKTGTVNTGELFF.

This clonotype was counted at least ten times. V gene TRBV12-3 or TRBV12-4 combines with J gene TRBJ2-5; D possibly corresponds to TRBD2 (6 bases). Trimming left V 5 bases short and J 2 bases short, with 15 bases between. The CDR3 runs 15 residues. CDR3 nucleotide sequence: TGTGCCAGCAGTCAACGGGGGACTTCGCAAGAGACCCAGTACTTC. This codes for CASSQRGTSQETQYF.

The chain couples TRBV6-1 to TRBJ1-2; TRBD1 matches at 7 bases. From germline, CDR1 is MNHNS and CDR2 SASEGT. V was clipped by 7 bases and J by 4 bases; unmatched bases: 9. The CDR3 totals 14 residues. CDR3 in amino acids: CASTQTDRSYGYTF. For the CDR3, the DNA is TGTGCCAGCACCCAAACGGACAGGAGCTATGGCTACACCTTC.

This clonotype came up many times. The rearrangement joins TRBV28 to TRBJ1-2; D is perhaps TRBD1 (5 bases). The V and J ends lost 6 bases and 3 bases respectively, with 17 bases between them. The CDR3 is 15 amino acids. Germline V gives CDR1 MDHEN, CDR2 SYDVKM. CDR3 nucleotide sequence: TGTGCCAGCAGCCCAACCGGGGCCGCGGACTATGGCTACACCTTC. It encodes CASSPTGAADYGYTF.

The J gene is TRBJ2-7, the V gene TRBV3-1, with 13 nucleotides matching TRBD2. CDR1 is LGHDT and CDR2 is YNNKEL in the germline V gene (reference sequence). J was trimmed by 12 bases and V by 4 bases; bases with no gene match: 6. The CDR3 covers 13 residues. The CDR3 DNA sequence: TGTGCCAGCAGCCCCCGGACTAGCGGGAGCCTGTACTTC. Translation gives CASSPRTSGSLYF.

This clonotype was counted ten times or more. The gene calls are TRBV19 and TRBJ2-5; D is unresolved. The germline CDR1 and CDR2 sequences are LNHDA and SQIVND (reference sequence). V dropped 1 base and J dropped 4 bases, with 16 bases sitting between them. CDR3 size: 16 residues. This chain's CDR3 is CASSIVLATRGETQYF. CDR3 DNA: TGTGCCAGTAGTATAGTTCTGGCTACCCGAGGAGAGACCCAGTACTTC.